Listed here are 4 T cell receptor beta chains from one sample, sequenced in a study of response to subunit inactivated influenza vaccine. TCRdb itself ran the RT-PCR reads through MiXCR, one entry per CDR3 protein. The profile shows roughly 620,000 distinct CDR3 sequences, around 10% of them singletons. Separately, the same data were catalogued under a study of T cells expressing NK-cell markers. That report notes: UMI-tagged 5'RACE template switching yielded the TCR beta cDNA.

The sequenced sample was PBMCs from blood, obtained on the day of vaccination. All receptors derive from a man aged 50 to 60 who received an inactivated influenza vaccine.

In DNA form, the CDR3 reads TGTGCCAGCAGTTCCCCCCCTGAGAACACTGAAGCTTTCTTT. The encoded protein is CASSSPPENTEAFF. The J gene is TRBJ1-1, the V gene TRBV7-9, with no clear D. V was shortened by 6 bases and J by 1 base, with 12 bases between the two germline ends. Germline lookup yields CDR1 SEHNR and CDR2 FQNEAQ (reference sequence). CDR3 length: 14 amino acids. Full variable domain (rest looked up from reference TRBV7-9 and TRBJ1-1): DTGVSQNPRHKITKRGQNVTFRCDPISEHNRLYWYRQTLGQGPEFLTYFQNEAQLEKSRLLSDRFSAERPKGSFSTLEIQRTEQGDSAMYLCASSSPPENTEAFFGQGTRLTVV.

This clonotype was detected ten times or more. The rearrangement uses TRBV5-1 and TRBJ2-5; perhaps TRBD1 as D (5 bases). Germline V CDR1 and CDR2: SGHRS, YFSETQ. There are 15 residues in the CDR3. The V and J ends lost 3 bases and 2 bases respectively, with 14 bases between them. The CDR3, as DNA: TGCGCCAGCAGCTGGGGCCCGGGCAGACAAGAGACCCAGTACTTC. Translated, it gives CASSWGPGRQETQYF.

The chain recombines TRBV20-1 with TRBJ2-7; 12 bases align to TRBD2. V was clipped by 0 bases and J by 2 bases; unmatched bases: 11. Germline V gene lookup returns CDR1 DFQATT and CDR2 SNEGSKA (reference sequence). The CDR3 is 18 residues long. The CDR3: CSARDPSGRDRLPYEQYF. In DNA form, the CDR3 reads TGCAGTGCTAGAGATCCTAGCGGGAGGGACAGACTCCCCTACGAGCAGTACTTC.

The CDR3 region has the DNA TGTGCCAGCAGCCGGGGGACAGGGGTCAATAGCAATCAGCCCCAGCATTTT. Its translation: CASSRGTGVNSNQPQHF. V and J are TRBV12-3 or TRBV12-4 and TRBJ1-5; 10 nucleotides match TRBD1. The CDR3 covers 17 residues. J gave up 0 bases and V 6 bases, and 8 bases lay outside the gene matches.